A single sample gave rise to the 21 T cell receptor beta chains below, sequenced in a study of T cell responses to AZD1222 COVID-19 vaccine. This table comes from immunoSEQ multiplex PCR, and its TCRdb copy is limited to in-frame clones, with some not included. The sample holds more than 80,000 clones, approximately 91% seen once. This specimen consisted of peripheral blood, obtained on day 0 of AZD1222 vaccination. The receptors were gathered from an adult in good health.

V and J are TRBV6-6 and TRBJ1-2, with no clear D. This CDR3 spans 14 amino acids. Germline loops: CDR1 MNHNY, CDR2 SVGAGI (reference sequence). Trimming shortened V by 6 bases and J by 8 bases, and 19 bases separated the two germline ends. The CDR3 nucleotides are TGTGCCAGCAGACATTCCGGCCGGAACCCCGGCTACACCTTC. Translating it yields CASRHSGRNPGYTF.

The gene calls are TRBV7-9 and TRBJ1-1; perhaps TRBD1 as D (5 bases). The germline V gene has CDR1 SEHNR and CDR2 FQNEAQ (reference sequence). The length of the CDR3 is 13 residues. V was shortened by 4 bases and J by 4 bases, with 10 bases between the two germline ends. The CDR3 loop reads CASSSSGGTEAFF. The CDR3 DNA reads TGTGCCAGCAGCTCGTCGGGGGGCACTGAAGCTTTCTTT.

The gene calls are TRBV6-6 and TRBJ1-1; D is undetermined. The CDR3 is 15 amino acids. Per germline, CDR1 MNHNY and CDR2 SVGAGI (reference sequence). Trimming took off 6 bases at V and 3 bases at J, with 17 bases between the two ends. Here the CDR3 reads CASSSGGSGDTEAFF. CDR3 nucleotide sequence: TGTGCCAGCAGCTCGGGAGGCAGTGGGGACACTGAAGCTTTCTTT.

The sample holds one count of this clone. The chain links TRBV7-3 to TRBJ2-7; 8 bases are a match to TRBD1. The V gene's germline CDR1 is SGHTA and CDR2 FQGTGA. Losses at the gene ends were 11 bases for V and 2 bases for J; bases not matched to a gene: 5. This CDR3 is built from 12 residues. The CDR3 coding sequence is TGTGCCGGCACACAGGGGGCCTACGAGCAGTACTTC. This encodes CAGTQGAYEQYF.

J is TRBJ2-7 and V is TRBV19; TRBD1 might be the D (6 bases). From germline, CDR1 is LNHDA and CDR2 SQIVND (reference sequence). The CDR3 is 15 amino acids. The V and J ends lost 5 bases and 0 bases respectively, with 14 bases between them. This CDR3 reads CASSPTTGNSYEQYF. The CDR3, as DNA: TGTGCCAGTAGTCCTACTACAGGGAACTCCTACGAGCAGTACTTC.

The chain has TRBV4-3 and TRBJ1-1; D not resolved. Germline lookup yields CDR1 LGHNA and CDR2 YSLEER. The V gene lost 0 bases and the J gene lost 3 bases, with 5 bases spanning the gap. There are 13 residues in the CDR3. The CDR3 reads CASSQEYYTEAFF. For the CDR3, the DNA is TGCGCCAGCAGCCAAGAGTATTACACTGAAGCTTTCTTT.

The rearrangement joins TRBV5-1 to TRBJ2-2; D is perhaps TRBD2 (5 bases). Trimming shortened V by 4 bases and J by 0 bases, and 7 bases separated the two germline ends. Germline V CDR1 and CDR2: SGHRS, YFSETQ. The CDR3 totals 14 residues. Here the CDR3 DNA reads TGCGCCAGCAGCCAGGACTCGAACACCGGGGAGCTGTTTTTT. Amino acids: CASSQDSNTGELFF.

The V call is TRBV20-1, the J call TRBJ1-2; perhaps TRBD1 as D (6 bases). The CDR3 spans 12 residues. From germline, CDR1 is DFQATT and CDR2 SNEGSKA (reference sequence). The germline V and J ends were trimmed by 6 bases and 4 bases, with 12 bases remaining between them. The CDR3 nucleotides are TGCAGTGCGAGTAGAGGGGGCTATGGCTACACCTTC. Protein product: CSASRGGYGYTF.

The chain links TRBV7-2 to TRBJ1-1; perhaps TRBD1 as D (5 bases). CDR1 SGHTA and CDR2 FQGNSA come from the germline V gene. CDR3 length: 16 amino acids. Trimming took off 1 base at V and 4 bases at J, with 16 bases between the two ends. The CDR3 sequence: CASSLGQGSLSTEAFF. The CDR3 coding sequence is TGTGCCAGCAGCTTAGGGCAGGGTTCTCTGTCCACTGAAGCTTTCTTT.

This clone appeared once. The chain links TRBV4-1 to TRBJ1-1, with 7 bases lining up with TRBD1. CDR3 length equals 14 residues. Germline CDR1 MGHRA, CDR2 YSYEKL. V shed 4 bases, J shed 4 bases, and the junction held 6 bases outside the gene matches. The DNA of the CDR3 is TGCGCCAGCAGCCTCTGGGGACAGACCACTGAAGCTTTCTTT. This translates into CASSLWGQTTEAFF.

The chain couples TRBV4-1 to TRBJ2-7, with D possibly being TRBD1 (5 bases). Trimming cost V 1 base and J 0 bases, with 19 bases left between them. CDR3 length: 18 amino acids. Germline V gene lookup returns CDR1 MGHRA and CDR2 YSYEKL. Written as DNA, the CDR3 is TGCGCCAGCAGCCAAGGTATTTTGCAGGGCCTTATCTCCTACGAGCAGTACTTC. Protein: CASSQGILQGLISYEQYF.

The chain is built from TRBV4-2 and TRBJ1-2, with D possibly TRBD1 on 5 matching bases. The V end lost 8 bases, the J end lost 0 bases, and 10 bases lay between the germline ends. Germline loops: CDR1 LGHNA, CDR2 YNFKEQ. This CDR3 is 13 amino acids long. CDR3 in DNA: TGTGCCAGCCGGGGGACCTCTAACTATGGCTACACCTTC. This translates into CASRGTSNYGYTF.

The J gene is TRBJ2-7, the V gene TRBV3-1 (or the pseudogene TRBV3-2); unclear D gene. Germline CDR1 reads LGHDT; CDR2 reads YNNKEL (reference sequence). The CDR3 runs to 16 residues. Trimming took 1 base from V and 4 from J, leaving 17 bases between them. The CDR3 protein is CASSQAMGFSSYEQYF. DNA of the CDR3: TGTGCCAGCAGCCAAGCTATGGGCTTTTCCTCATACGAGCAGTACTTC.

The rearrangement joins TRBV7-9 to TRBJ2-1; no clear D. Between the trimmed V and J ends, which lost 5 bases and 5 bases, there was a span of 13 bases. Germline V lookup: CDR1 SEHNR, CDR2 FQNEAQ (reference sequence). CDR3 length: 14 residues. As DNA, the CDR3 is TGTGCCAGCAGCCTAGGAGTGGCAGACAATGAGCAGTTCTTC. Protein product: CASSLGVADNEQFF.

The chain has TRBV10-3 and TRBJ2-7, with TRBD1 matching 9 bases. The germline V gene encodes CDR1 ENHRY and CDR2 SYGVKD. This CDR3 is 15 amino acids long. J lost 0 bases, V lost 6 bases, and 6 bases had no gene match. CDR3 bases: TGTGCCATCAGCGCGACGGACAGGGGCTCCTACGAGCAGTACTTC. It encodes CAISATDRGSYEQYF.

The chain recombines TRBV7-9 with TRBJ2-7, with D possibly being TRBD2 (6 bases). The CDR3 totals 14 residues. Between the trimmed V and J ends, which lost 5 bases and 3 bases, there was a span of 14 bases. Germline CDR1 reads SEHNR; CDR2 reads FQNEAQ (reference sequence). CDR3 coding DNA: TGTGCCAGCAGCCCATGGGGCGGGGTCTACGAGCAGTACTTC. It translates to CASSPWGGVYEQYF.

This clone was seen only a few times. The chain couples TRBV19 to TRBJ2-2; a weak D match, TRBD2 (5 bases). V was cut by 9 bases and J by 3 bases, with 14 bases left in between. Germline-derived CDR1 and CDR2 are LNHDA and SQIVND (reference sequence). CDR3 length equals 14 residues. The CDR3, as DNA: TGTGCCAGCACAACTAGTGCAGACACCGGGGAGCTGTTTTTT. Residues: CASTTSADTGELFF.

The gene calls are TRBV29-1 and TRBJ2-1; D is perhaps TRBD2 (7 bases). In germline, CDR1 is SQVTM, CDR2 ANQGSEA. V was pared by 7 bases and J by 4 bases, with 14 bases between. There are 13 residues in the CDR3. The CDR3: CSAWGGQYNEQFF. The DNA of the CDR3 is TGCAGCGCATGGGGGGGCCAATACAATGAGCAGTTCTTC.

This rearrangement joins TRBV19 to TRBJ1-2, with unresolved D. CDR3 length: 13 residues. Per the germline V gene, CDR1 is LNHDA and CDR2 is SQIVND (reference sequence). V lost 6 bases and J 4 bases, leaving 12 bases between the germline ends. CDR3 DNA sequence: TGTGCCAGTAGATGGGAAAGCGGCTATGGCTACACCTTC. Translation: CASRWESGYGYTF. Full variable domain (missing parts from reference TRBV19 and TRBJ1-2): DGGITQSPKYLFRKEGQNVTLSCEQNLNHDAMYWYRQDPGQGLRLIYYSQIVNDFQKGDIAEGYSVSREKKESFPLTVTSAQKNPTAFYLCASRWESGYGYTFGSGTRLTVV.

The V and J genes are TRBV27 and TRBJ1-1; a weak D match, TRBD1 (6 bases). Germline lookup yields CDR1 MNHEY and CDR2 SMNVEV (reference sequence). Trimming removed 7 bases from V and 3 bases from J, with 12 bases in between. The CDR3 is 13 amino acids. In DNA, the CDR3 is TGTGCCAGCAAGGGGGGCCGGGACACTGAAGCTTTCTTT. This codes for CASKGGRDTEAFF.

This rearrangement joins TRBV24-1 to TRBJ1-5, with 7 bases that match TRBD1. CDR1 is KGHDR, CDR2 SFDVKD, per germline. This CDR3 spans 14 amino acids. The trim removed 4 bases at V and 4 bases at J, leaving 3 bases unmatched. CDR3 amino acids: CATSDPTGNQPQHF. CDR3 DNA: TGTGCCACCAGTGACCCGACAGGGAATCAGCCCCAGCATTTT.